Listed below are T cell receptor beta chains from one sample, sequenced in a study of T-cell reconstitution after alpha-beta-depleted transplantation in children. A single record per CDR3 protein comes from TCRdb applying MiXCR to the PCR reads. The sample lists roughly 280,000 distinct CDR3 sequences; around 10% were seen once. Material: peripheral blood, obtained 180 days after TCRalphabeta/CD19-depleted stem cell transplant. These receptors all come from a male patient under 10 years old who had a stem cell transplant for chronic granulomatous disease, so the T cells may come from the graft donor. Each CDR3 is given with its conserved first and last residue. The D gene is left open where the match is weak. Only part of the rows carry a size: once, few, many, or a class if the clone is expanded.

clone_size: many
j_call: TRBJ2-7
v_call: TRBV28
d_call: TRBD2
cdr3_aa: CASSFKLAGVGEQYF
cdr3_nt: TGTGCCAGCAGTTTTAAGCTAGCGGGAGTCGGCGAGCAGTACTTC

clone_size: many
j_call: TRBJ2-2
v_call: TRBV27
d_call: TRBD2
cdr3_aa: CASSFFGRDGELFF
cdr3_nt: TGTGCCAGCAGTTTTTTCGGGAGGGACGGGGAGCTGTTTTTT

clone_size: many
j_call: TRBJ1-1
v_call: TRBV6-1
d_call: NA
cdr3_aa: CASSPKMNTEAFF
cdr3_nt: TGTGCCAGCAGCCCCAAGATGAACACTGAAGCTTTCTTT

clone_size: NA
j_call: TRBJ2-1
v_call: TRBV5-4
d_call: TRBD2
cdr3_aa: CASSFLAGGPNEQFF
cdr3_nt: TGTGCCAGCAGCTTTTTAGCGGGGGGGCCCAATGAGCAGTTCTTC

clone_size: many
j_call: TRBJ2-3
v_call: TRBV4-2
d_call: TRBD1
cdr3_aa: CASSRDRGKTDTQYF
cdr3_nt: TGTGCCAGCAGCCGGGACAGGGGGAAGACAGATACGCAGTATTTT

clone_size: many
j_call: TRBJ1-2
v_call: TRBV4-3
d_call: NA
cdr3_aa: CASRSSGRNYGYTF
cdr3_nt: TGCGCCAGCAGATCCTCCGGGAGAAACTATGGCTACACCTTC

clone_size: many
j_call: TRBJ2-6
v_call: TRBV27
d_call: NA
cdr3_aa: CASSSPDSGANVLTF
cdr3_nt: TGTGCCAGCAGTTCCCCAGACTCTGGGGCCAACGTCCTGACTTTC

clone_size: many
j_call: TRBJ2-7
v_call: TRBV15
d_call: NA
cdr3_aa: CATSRGLASYEQYF
cdr3_nt: TGTGCCACCAGCAGAGGTCTAGCCTCCTACGAGCAGTACTTC

clone_size: few
j_call: TRBJ1-1
v_call: TRBV5-3
d_call: NA
cdr3_aa: CARSLWGKPRNTEAFF
cdr3_nt: TGTGCCAGAAGCTTGTGGGGGAAGCCCCGGAACACTGAAGCTTTCTTT

clone_size: many
j_call: TRBJ2-2
v_call: TRBV7-2
d_call: NA
cdr3_aa: CASSLARGWGRQPSNTGELFF
cdr3_nt: TGTGCCAGCAGCTTAGCCAGGGGATGGGGCCGACAGCCCTCGAACACCGGGGAGCTGTTTTTT

clone_size: NA
j_call: TRBJ2-5
v_call: TRBV4-1
d_call: NA
cdr3_aa: CASSHIRDSFLETQYF
cdr3_nt: TGCGCCAGCAGCCATATAAGGGACTCCTTCTTGGAGACCCAGTACTTC

clone_size: many
j_call: TRBJ1-1
v_call: TRBV20-1
d_call: NA
cdr3_aa: CSAGQGRTEAFF
cdr3_nt: TGCAGTGCCGGGCAGGGGAGGACTGAAGCTTTCTTT

clone_size: many
j_call: TRBJ2-5
v_call: TRBV28
d_call: NA
cdr3_aa: CASSLRGDEETQYF
cdr3_nt: TGTGCCAGCAGTTTAAGGGGTGACGAGGAGACCCAGTACTTC